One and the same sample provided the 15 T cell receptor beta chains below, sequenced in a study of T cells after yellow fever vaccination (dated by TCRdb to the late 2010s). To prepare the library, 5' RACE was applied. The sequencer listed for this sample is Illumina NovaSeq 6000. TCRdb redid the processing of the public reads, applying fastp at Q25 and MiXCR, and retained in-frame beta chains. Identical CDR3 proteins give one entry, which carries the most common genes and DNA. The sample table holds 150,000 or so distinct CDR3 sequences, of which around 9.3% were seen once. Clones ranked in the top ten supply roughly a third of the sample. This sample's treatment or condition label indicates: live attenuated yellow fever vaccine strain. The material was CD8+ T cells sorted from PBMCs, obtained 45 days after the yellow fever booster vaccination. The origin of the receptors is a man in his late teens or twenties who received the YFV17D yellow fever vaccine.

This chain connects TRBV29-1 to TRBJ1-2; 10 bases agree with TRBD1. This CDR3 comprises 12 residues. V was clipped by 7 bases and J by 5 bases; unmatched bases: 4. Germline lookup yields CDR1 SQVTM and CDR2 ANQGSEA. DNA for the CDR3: TGCAGCGCCAGACAGGGGGCTTATGGCTACACCTTC. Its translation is CSARQGAYGYTF.

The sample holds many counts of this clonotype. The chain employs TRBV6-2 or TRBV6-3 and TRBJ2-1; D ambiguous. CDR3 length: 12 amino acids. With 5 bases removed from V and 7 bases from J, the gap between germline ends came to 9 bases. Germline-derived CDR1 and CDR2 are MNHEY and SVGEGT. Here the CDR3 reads CASSPAVNEQFF. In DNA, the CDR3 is TGTGCCAGCAGTCCAGCCGTGAATGAGCAGTTCTTC.

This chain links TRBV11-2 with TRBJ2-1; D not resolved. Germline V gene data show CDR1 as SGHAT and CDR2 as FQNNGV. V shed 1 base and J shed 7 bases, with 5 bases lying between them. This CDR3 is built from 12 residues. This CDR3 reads CASSLVRNEQFF. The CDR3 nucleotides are TGTGCCAGCAGCTTAGTCCGTAATGAGCAGTTCTTC. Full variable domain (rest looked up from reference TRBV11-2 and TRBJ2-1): EAGVAQSPRYKIIEKRQSVAFWCNPISGHATLYWYQQILGQGPKLLIQFQNNGVVDDSQLPKDRFSAERLKGVDSTLKIQPAKLEDSAVYLCASSLVRNEQFFGPGTRLTVL.

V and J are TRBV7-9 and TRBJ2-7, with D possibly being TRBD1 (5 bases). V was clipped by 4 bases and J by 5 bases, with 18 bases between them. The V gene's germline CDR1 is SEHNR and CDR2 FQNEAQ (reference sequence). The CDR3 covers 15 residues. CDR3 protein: CASSSTLTVGNEQYF. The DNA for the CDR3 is TGTGCCAGCAGCTCAACCCTGACAGTTGGGAACGAGCAGTACTTC.

In DNA, the CDR3 is TGTGCCAGCAGTTTAGGGACAGGGCGCAATGAGCAGTTCTTC. As protein: CASSLGTGRNEQFF. V usage is TRBV27 and J usage is TRBJ2-1; 9 positions agree with TRBD1. The J segment lost 6 bases and the V segment lost 2 bases, leaving 2 bases of the junction unmatched. Germline V gene lookup returns CDR1 MNHEY and CDR2 SMNVEV (reference sequence). The CDR3 sequence is 14 residues long.

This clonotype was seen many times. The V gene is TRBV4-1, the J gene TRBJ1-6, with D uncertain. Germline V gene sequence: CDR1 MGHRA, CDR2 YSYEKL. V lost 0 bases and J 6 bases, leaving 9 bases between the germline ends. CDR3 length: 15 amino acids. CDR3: CASSQESGVNSPLHF. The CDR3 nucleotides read TGCGCCAGCAGCCAAGAATCTGGGGTTAATTCACCCCTCCACTTT.

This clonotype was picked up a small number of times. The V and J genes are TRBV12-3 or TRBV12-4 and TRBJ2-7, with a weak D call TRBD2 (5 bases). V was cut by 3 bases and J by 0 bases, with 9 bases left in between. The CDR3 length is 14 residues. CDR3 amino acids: CASSLSGNSYEQYF. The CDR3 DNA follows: TGTGCCAGCAGTTTGAGCGGCAACTCCTACGAGCAGTACTTC.

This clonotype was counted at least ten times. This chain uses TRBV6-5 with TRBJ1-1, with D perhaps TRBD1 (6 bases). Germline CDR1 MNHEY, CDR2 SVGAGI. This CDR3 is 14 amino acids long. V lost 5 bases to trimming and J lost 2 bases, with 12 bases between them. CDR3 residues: CASSPGAGNTEAFF. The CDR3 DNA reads TGTGCCAGCAGTCCGGGGGCAGGCAACACTGAAGCTTTCTTT.

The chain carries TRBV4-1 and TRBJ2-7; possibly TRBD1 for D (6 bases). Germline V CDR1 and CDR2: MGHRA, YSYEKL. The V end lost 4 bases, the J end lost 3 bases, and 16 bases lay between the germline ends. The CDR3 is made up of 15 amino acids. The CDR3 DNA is TGCGCCAGCAGCCCTACCTGGACAGAAAGCTACGAGCAGTACGTC. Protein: CASSPTWTESYEQYV.

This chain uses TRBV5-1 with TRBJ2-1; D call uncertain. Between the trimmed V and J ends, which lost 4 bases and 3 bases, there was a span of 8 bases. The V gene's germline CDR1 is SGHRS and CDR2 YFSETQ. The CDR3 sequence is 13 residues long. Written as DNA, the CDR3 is TGCGCCAGCAGCCTGCCACTCTACAATGAGCAGTTCTTC. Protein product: CASSLPLYNEQFF.

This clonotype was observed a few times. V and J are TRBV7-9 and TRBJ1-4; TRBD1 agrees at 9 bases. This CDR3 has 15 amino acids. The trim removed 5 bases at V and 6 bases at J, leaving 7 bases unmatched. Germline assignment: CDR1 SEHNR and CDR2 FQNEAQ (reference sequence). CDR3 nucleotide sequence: TGTGCCAGCAGCCATCCGGGGGACAGGGATGAAAAACTGTTTTTT. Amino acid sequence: CASSHPGDRDEKLFF.

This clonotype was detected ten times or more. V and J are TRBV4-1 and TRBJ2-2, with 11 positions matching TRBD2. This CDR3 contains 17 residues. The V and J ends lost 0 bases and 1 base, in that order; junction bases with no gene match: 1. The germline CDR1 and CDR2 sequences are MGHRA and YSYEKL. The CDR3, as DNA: TGCGCCAGCAGCCAAGATGGACTAGCGGGGAACACCGGGGAGCTGTTTTTT. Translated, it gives CASSQDGLAGNTGELFF.

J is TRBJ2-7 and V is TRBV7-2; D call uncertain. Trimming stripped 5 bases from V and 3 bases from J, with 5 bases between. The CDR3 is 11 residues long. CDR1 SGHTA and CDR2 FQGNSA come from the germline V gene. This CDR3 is CASSVYYEQYF. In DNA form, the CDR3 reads TGTGCCAGCAGCGTTTACTACGAGCAGTACTTC.

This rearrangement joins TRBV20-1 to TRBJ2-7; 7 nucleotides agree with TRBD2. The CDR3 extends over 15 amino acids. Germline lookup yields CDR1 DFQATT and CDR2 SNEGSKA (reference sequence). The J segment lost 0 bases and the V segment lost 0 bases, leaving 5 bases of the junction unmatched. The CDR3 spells CSAREERGDSYEQYV. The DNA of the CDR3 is TGCAGTGCTAGAGAGGAGCGGGGTGACTCCTACGAGCAGTACGTC.

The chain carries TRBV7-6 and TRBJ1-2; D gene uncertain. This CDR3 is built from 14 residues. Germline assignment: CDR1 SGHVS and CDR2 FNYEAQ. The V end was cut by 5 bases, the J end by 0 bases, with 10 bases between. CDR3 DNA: TGTGCCAGCAGCGGGCTCGGGGCTAACTATGGCTACACCTTC. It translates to CASSGLGANYGYTF. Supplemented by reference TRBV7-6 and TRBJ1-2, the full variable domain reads GAGVSQSPRYKVTKRGQDVALRCDPISGHVSLYWYRQALGQGPEFLTYFNYEAQQDKSGLPNDRFSAERPEGSISTLTIQRTEQRDSAMYRCASSGLGANYGYTFGSGTRLTVV.